A single sample gave rise to the 10 T cell receptor beta chains below, sequenced in a study of cytomegalovirus exposure and HLA in healthy donors. The PCR ran on 60 Vbeta and 13 Jbeta primers. The protocol was immunoSEQ multiplex PCR, while the TCRdb copy is restricted to in-frame clones and leaves out a portion. The data contain 150,000 to 200,000 clones, around nine tenths of them seen just once; the ten biggest clones take up 0.85% to 1%. Sequenced: PBMCs. These receptors all come from a woman younger than 45 in good health and CMV-seronegative.

The chain has TRBV14 and TRBJ1-3; possible D gene TRBD1, 5 bases. Trimming pared 1 base from V and 0 bases from J, leaving 13 bases between. Germline CDR1 SGHDN, CDR2 FVKESK. The CDR3 spans 17 residues. This CDR3 reads CASSQAPWGGSGNTIYF. In DNA, the CDR3 is TGTGCCAGCAGCCAAGCGCCCTGGGGGGGCTCTGGAAACACCATATATTTT.

The rearrangement links TRBV28 to TRBJ2-1, with TRBD2 matching 9 bases. The CDR3 covers 15 residues. The trim removed 1 base at V and 14 bases at J, leaving 12 bases unmatched. The V gene's germline CDR1 is MDHEN and CDR2 SYDVKM. Here the CDR3 DNA reads TGTGCCAGCAGTTTATTCGCGGGAGGGCCAGTTATGAAGTTCTTC. Translation: CASSLFAGGPVMKFF.

The chain carries TRBV28 and TRBJ1-1; 7 bases map to TRBD1. Germline loops: CDR1 MDHEN, CDR2 SYDVKM. The CDR3 is 15 residues long. The J segment lost 0 bases and the V segment lost 7 bases, leaving 8 bases of the junction unmatched. The CDR3 spells CASTGTDFMNTEAFF. CDR3 coding DNA: TGTGCCAGCACAGGGACAGACTTTATGAACACTGAAGCTTTCTTT.

This chain joins TRBV6-1 and TRBJ1-4; D is ambiguous. V shed 5 bases and J shed 1 base, with 5 bases lying between them. CDR1 and CDR2 (germline): MNHNS, SASEGT. The CDR3 is made up of 13 amino acids. Here the CDR3 DNA reads TGTGCCAGCAGTCGGGAAACTAATGAAAAACTGTTTTTT. It is translated as CASSRETNEKLFF.

The V and J genes are TRBV11-2 and TRBJ1-1; D might be TRBD1 (6 bases). The CDR3 loop spans 14 amino acids. Deletions cut 4 bases from V and 2 bases from J, with 11 bases between. Per the germline V gene, CDR1 is SGHAT and CDR2 is FQNNGV. The DNA of the CDR3 is TGTGCCAGCAGCTCGAACAGGGTTAACACTGAAGCTTTCTTT. Translation: CASSSNRVNTEAFF. The whole variable domain, filled in from reference TRBV11-2 and TRBJ1-1, reads EAGVAQSPRYKIIEKRQSVAFWCNPISGHATLYWYQQILGQGPKLLIQFQNNGVVDDSQLPKDRFSAERLKGVDSTLKIQPAKLEDSAVYLCASSSNRVNTEAFFGQGTRLTVV.

The J gene is TRBJ1-1, the V gene TRBV2; the D gene is possibly TRBD1 (5 bases). Trimming removed 6 bases at V and 4 bases at J, with 24 bases between. There are 17 residues in the CDR3. Looked up from germline, CDR1 is SNHLY and CDR2 is FYNNEI. The CDR3 here is CASSGGRGKTSSTEAFF. CDR3 bases: TGTGCCAGCAGCGGGGGAAGGGGAAAGACAAGCAGCACTGAAGCTTTCTTT.

The rearrangement joins TRBV6-5 to TRBJ1-5; a weak D match, TRBD1 (5 bases). The length of the CDR3 is 15 residues. Looked up from germline, CDR1 is MNHEY and CDR2 is SVGAGI. V shed 6 bases and J shed 0 bases, with 12 bases lying between them. The CDR3 DNA is TGTGCCAGCAGACCTGGACACTATAGCAATCAGCCCCAGCATTTT. Its translation: CASRPGHYSNQPQHF.

The chain joins TRBV2 to TRBJ2-3; unclear D gene. This CDR3 is built from 11 residues. Germline lookup yields CDR1 SNHLY and CDR2 FYNNEI. V was clipped by 3 bases and J by 11 bases, with 9 bases between them. The CDR3 region is CASSEVLKQYF. CDR3 coding DNA: TGTGCCAGCAGTGAGGTCCTAAAGCAGTATTTT.

The chain employs TRBV5-6 and TRBJ1-1, with a tentative D call TRBD1 (5 bases). CDR3 size: 14 residues. Germline CDR1 SGHDT, CDR2 YYEEEE. Trimming took off 4 bases at V and 7 bases at J, with 17 bases between the two ends. The CDR3 sequence is CASSDIWGDFEAFF. The CDR3 region has the DNA TGTGCCAGCAGCGACATCTGGGGGGACTTTGAAGCTTTCTTT.

V is TRBV6-1 and J is TRBJ1-2; D unclear. Trimming stripped 2 bases from V and 5 bases from J, with 9 bases between. The CDR3 totals 13 residues. Per the germline V gene, CDR1 is MNHNS and CDR2 is SASEGT. The CDR3 loop is CASSERAVYGYTF. DNA for the CDR3: TGTGCCAGCAGTGAACGAGCCGTGTATGGCTACACCTTC.